These 32 T cell receptor beta chains were sequenced from one sample in a study of spatial heterogeneity in lung cancer. TCRdb re-analysed the 5' RACE reads in MiXCR, keeping a single row per CDR3 protein. The table shows over 45,000 distinct CDR3 sequences, with about 5.8% occurring only once. Time point noted: sample taken at primary tumor resection. Unsorted whole RNA of tumor, nontumor lung or frozen PBMC was sequenced. Sequencing used PBMCs, obtained at surgery. The receptors come from a male donor with early-stage non-small cell lung cancer.

This chain joins TRBV5-1 and TRBJ2-7; D may be TRBD1 or TRBD2 (5 bases each). The V gene lost 3 bases and the J gene lost 2 bases, with 12 bases spanning the gap. Per germline, CDR1 SGHRS and CDR2 YFSETQ. CDR3 length: 14 residues. For the CDR3, the DNA is TGCGCCAGCAGCTACGGGACGTTGGCCTACGAGCAGTACTTC. It codes for CASSYGTLAYEQYF. Variable domain in full (rest from reference TRBV5-1 and TRBJ2-7): KAGVTQTPRYLIKTRGQQVTLSCSPISGHRSVSWYQQTPGQGLQFLFEYFSETQRNKGNFPGRFSGRQFSNSRSEMNVSTLELGDSALYLCASSYGTLAYEQYFGPGTRLTVT.

This clonotype was recorded at least ten times. This chain uses TRBV28 with TRBJ1-2; D is unclear. Germline CDR1 MDHEN, CDR2 SYDVKM. V lost 3 bases and J lost 2, with 7 bases in between. There are 13 residues in the CDR3. The CDR3 nucleotides read TGTGCCAGCAGTTTGCGTGAGAACTATGGCTACACCTTC. Translation gives CASSLRENYGYTF.

In its sample, this clonotype was seen many times. The chain combines TRBV7-9 with TRBJ2-1, with 8 bases fitting TRBD2. V dropped 3 bases and J dropped 8; count of bases not matched to a gene: 6. This CDR3 region has 14 residues. Germline V gives CDR1 SEHNR, CDR2 FQNEAQ (reference sequence). The CDR3 sequence is CASSFGGRLDEQFF. CDR3 in DNA: TGTGCCAGCAGCTTCGGCGGGAGGTTGGATGAGCAGTTCTTC. Complete variable domain (other parts from reference TRBV7-9 and TRBJ2-1): DTGVSQNPRHKITKRGQNVTFRCDPISEHNRLYWYRQTLGQGPEFLTYFQNEAQLEKSRLLSDRFSAERPKGSFSTLEIQRTEQGDSAMYLCASSFGGRLDEQFFGPGTRLTVL.

Concerning this clonotype itself: This may be a read error: a much more frequent sequence differs by one nucleotide. CDR3 bases: TGTGCCAGCAGCCCTAGGGACTCACAGTTCTTC. Its protein is CASSPRDSQFF. This chain uses TRBV7-9 with TRBJ2-1; weak D call: TRBD2 (6 bases). V lost 5 bases and J lost 13, with 12 bases in between. This CDR3 is built from 11 residues. Germline V CDR1 and CDR2: SEHNR, FQNEAQ (reference sequence).

This clonotype was seen at least ten times. This chain uses TRBV5-1 with TRBJ2-2; TRBD2 matches 12 bases. From germline, CDR1 is SGHRS and CDR2 YFSETQ. The junction had 7 bases not matched to a gene; V was cut back by 0 bases and J by 4 bases. This CDR3 contains 18 residues. CDR3 residues: CASSLALTSGRLTGELFF. The CDR3 nucleotides read TGCGCCAGCAGCTTGGCCTTGACTAGCGGGAGACTCACCGGGGAGCTGTTTTTT.

This clonotype was counted many times. The gene calls are TRBV27 and TRBJ2-7; 15 positions agree with TRBD2. Germline V CDR1 and CDR2: MNHEY, SMNVEV (reference sequence). The CDR3 sequence is 18 residues long. The trim removed 4 bases at V and 0 bases at J, leaving 7 bases unmatched. CDR3 residues: CASSSDGTSGRFSYEQYF. CDR3 DNA sequence: TGTGCCAGCAGTTCCGACGGGACTAGCGGGAGGTTCTCCTACGAGCAGTACTTC.

This clonotype was observed at least ten times. The chain links TRBV11-2 to TRBJ1-1, with 8 bases identical to TRBD1. This CDR3 comprises 14 residues. J gave up 7 bases and V 5 bases, and 9 bases lay outside the gene matches. Germline values: CDR1 SGHAT, CDR2 FQNNGV. This CDR3 reads CASSIRTGRSEAFF. The CDR3 DNA follows: TGTGCCAGCAGCATTAGGACAGGGAGGAGTGAAGCTTTCTTT. The full variable domain, its missing parts supplied by reference TRBV11-2 and TRBJ1-1, is EAGVAQSPRYKIIEKRQSVAFWCNPISGHATLYWYQQILGQGPKLLIQFQNNGVVDDSQLPKDRFSAERLKGVDSTLKIQPAKLEDSAVYLCASSIRTGRSEAFFGQGTRLTVV.

The table lists this clonotype with many counts. This chain uses TRBV7-9 with TRBJ2-7; 7 bases match TRBD1. The CDR3 sequence is 13 residues long. CDR1 SEHNR and CDR2 FQNEAQ come from the germline V gene (reference sequence). The trim removed 5 bases at V and 5 bases at J, leaving 6 bases unmatched. Written as DNA, the CDR3 is TGTGCCAGCAGCCCGAGACAGGGCCACGAGCAGTACTTC. It codes for CASSPRQGHEQYF.

This clonotype was observed at least ten times. This chain links TRBV28 with TRBJ2-5, with a tentative D call TRBD1 (5 bases). Germline V CDR1 and CDR2: MDHEN, SYDVKM. Trimming cost V 6 bases and J 1 base, with 12 bases left between them. The CDR3 is 14 residues long. The CDR3 nucleotides read TGTGCCAGCAGGTTGACAGCAGCCCAAGAGACCCAGTACTTC. It specifies CASRLTAAQETQYF.

Only one count was recorded for this clonotype. The chain couples TRBV24-1 to TRBJ2-3, with TRBD1 identical over 8 bases. Per germline, CDR1 KGHDR and CDR2 SFDVKD. After removal of 3 bases from V and 6 bases from J, the junction contained 4 bases not matched to a gene. This CDR3 comprises 14 residues. CDR3 loop: CATSDRQGSDTQYF. Written as DNA, the CDR3 is TGTGCCACCAGTGATCGACAGGGGAGTGATACGCAGTATTTT.

With respect to this clonotype: Given a much more abundant clone one base away, this may be a read error. The V and J genes are TRBV19 and TRBJ1-5; the D gene is possibly TRBD1 (6 bases). The CDR3 extends over 15 amino acids. The germline V gene encodes CDR1 LNHDA and CDR2 SQIVND (reference sequence). The chain's CDR3 is CASTHSGTKVQLQHF. The CDR3, as DNA: TGTGCCAGTACCCATTCTGGGACAAAAGTTCAGCTCCAGCATTTT.

This clonotype was counted only a few times. This chain uses TRBV7-9 with TRBJ2-4; D not resolved. Germline V gives CDR1 SEHNR, CDR2 FQNEAQ (reference sequence). The CDR3 has 16 amino acids. V gave up 8 bases and J gave up 0 bases, with 17 bases separating them. The CDR3: CASDSLTGLAKNIQYF. DNA of the CDR3: TGTGCCAGCGATTCCTTAACCGGCCTAGCCAAAAACATTCAGTACTTC.

This clonotype was seen ten or more times. The rearrangement uses TRBV20-1 and TRBJ2-5; unclear D gene. The germline gives CDR1 DFQATT, CDR2 SNEGSKA (reference sequence). Between the trimmed V and J ends, which lost 0 bases and 4 bases, there was a span of 9 bases. The CDR3 is made up of 13 amino acids. CDR3 nucleotide sequence: TGCAGTGCTAGAGAATCAGCCTTAGAGACCCAGTACTTC. Its protein product is CSARESALETQYF.

This clonotype was found many times. The junction shows a germline mismatch at one end, possibly a read error. The CDR3 DNA reads as TGTGCCAGCACCTTAGACCAAGAGACCCAGTACTTC. The encoded protein is CASTLDQETQYF. The chain carries TRBV7-9 and TRBJ2-5; no clear D. The length of the CDR3 is 12 residues. Germline V gene sequence: CDR1 SEHNR, CDR2 FQNEAQ (reference sequence).

This clonotype was observed at least ten times. V gene TRBV5-1 combines with J gene TRBJ2-7; 7 nucleotides match TRBD1. The V gene end was trimmed by 3 bases and the J gene end by 6 bases; junction bases not matched to a gene: 6. Germline V gives CDR1 SGHRS, CDR2 YFSETQ. The CDR3 length is 13 residues. The CDR3 here is CASSSGTATEQYF. CDR3 nucleotides: TGCGCCAGCAGCTCCGGGACAGCCACCGAGCAGTACTTC.

This sequence joins TRBV3-1 and TRBJ2-4, with D unclear. Germline V gene data show CDR1 as LGHDT and CDR2 as YNNKEL (reference sequence). The CDR3 runs 12 residues. Trimming pared 0 bases from V and 8 bases from J, leaving 5 bases between. This chain's CDR3 is CASSQDRDIQYF. The CDR3 DNA sequence: TGTGCCAGCAGCCAAGATCGGGACATTCAGTACTTC.

Many counts were recorded for this clonotype. The chain links TRBV27 to TRBJ1-2, with D uncertain. The germline CDR1 and CDR2 sequences are MNHEY and SMNVEV (reference sequence). The CDR3 contains 13 residues. V lost 6 bases, J lost 5 bases, and 13 bases lay in between. The CDR3 here is CASSKKPEYGYTF. The CDR3 DNA sequence: TGTGCCAGCAGCAAAAAGCCTGAGTATGGCTACACCTTC.

This clonotype was picked up many times. The J gene is TRBJ1-1, the V gene TRBV3-1, with D possibly being TRBD1 (5 bases). Trimming stripped 3 bases from V and 11 bases from J, with 19 bases between. Germline V lookup: CDR1 LGHDT, CDR2 YNNKEL (reference sequence). The length of the CDR3 is 14 residues. CDR3 DNA sequence: TGTGCCAGCAGCCAGGGGGTTGACTGGGGAATGGCTTTCTTT. The encoded protein is CASSQGVDWGMAFF. Together with reference TRBV3-1 and TRBJ1-1, the CDR3 gives the full variable domain: DTAVSQTPKYLVTQMGNDKSIKCEQNLGHDTMYWYKQDSKKFLKIMFSYNNKELIINETVPNRFSPKSPDKAHLNLHINSLELGDSAVYFCASSQGVDWGMAFFGQGTRLTVV.

This clonotype was counted many times. This chain uses TRBV5-1 with TRBJ1-4, with 7 positions matching TRBD1. This CDR3 is 17 amino acids long. In germline, CDR1 is SGHRS, CDR2 YFSETQ. With V trimmed by 7 bases and J by 3 bases, 15 bases remained unmatched. The CDR3 loop reads CASRWGSGGTSNEKLFF. DNA of the CDR3: TGCGCCAGCCGCTGGGGGTCAGGGGGTACCTCTAATGAAAAACTGTTTTTT.

This clonotype came up many times. This sequence joins TRBV29-1 and TRBJ2-2; a weak D match, TRBD2 (6 bases). Trimming took off 7 bases at V and 2 bases at J, with 11 bases between the two ends. The CDR3 has 13 amino acids. Germline CDR1 SQVTM, CDR2 ANQGSEA. The CDR3 sequence: CSGSTSNTGELFF. CDR3 nucleotide sequence: TGCAGCGGGAGTACTAGCAACACCGGGGAGCTGTTTTTT.

This clonotype was counted ten times or more. The chain employs TRBV12-3 or TRBV12-4 and TRBJ2-2; D is possibly TRBD1 or TRBD2 (5 bases each). The germline V and J ends were trimmed by 0 bases and 3 bases, with 11 bases remaining between them. This CDR3 has 16 residues. This CDR3 is CASSLAQGTYTGELFF. CDR3 in DNA: TGTGCCAGCAGTTTAGCGCAAGGGACGTACACCGGGGAGCTGTTTTTT.

On this clonotype: A read error may account for a junction end that differs from germline. The V call is TRBV27, the J call TRBJ2-7; perhaps TRBD1 as D (6 bases). The CDR3 spans 15 residues. CDR1 is MNHEY, CDR2 SMNVEV, per germline (reference sequence). CDR3 nucleotides: TGTGCCAGCAGCGACTGGGACAAAAGCTCCTGCGAGCAGTACTTC. Encoded protein: CASSDWDKSSCEQYF.

This clonotype was recorded many times. The chain combines TRBV7-7 with TRBJ2-3; TRBD2 matches 12 bases. V trimming: 5 bases; J trimming: 0 bases; junction bases outside the gene matches: 9. The CDR3 covers 18 residues. Per the germline V gene, CDR1 is SSHAT and CDR2 is FNYEAQ (reference sequence). The CDR3 here is CASSLPSGRDASTDTQYF. CDR3 coding DNA: TGTGCCAGCAGCCTCCCTAGCGGGAGGGACGCTAGCACAGATACGCAGTATTTT.

This clonotype was observed many times. The rearrangement uses TRBV12-3 or TRBV12-4 and TRBJ2-1; no definite D call. The CDR3 has 13 amino acids. V was cut by 2 bases and J by 8 bases, with 10 bases left in between. CDR3 nucleotide sequence: TGTGCCAGCAGTTTACTGCGACGGGATGAGCAGTTCTTC. Translation gives CASSLLRRDEQFF.

This clonotype was detected ten times or more. The chain couples TRBV7-2 to TRBJ1-3; 10 bases are shared with TRBD1. The CDR3 is 15 amino acids. The V and J ends lost 5 bases and 4 bases, in that order; junction bases with no gene match: 5. Germline V CDR1 and CDR2: SGHTA, FQGNSA. In DNA form, the CDR3 reads TGTGCCAGCAGCCCTCGACAGGGGGCCGGAAACACCATATATTTT. This gives the protein CASSPRQGAGNTIYF. Full variable domain (outside the CDR3, taken from reference TRBV7-2 and TRBJ1-3): GAGVSQSPSNKVTEKGKDVELRCDPISGHTALYWYRQSLGQGLEFLIYFQGNSAPDKSGLPSDRFSAERTGGSVSTLTIQRTQQEDSAVYLCASSPRQGAGNTIYFGEGSWLTVV.

This chain joins TRBV7-2 and TRBJ1-1; 7 bases fit TRBD1. The CDR3 consists of 15 residues. Germline V lookup: CDR1 SGHTA, CDR2 FQGNSA. The ends lost 5 bases at V and 5 bases at J; junction bases unmatched: 11. In DNA, the CDR3 is TGTGCCAGCAGCCCTAGACAGGGATTGAGGACTGAAGCTTTCTTT. It is translated as CASSPRQGLRTEAFF. Variable domain in full (rest from reference TRBV7-2 and TRBJ1-1): GAGVSQSPSNKVTEKGKDVELRCDPISGHTALYWYRQSLGQGLEFLIYFQGNSAPDKSGLPSDRFSAERTGGSVSTLTIQRTQQEDSAVYLCASSPRQGLRTEAFFGQGTRLTVV.

J is TRBJ2-3 and V is TRBV5-1; TRBD2 is a possible D gene (6 bases). CDR1 and CDR2 (germline): SGHRS, YFSETQ. Trimming removed 0 bases from V and 4 bases from J, with 9 bases in between. There are 14 residues in the CDR3. The CDR3 nucleotides read TGCGCCAGCAGCTTGGATTCGGGGGCAGATACGCAGTATTTT. Translation: CASSLDSGADTQYF.

This clonotype was detected many times. The chain carries TRBV30 and TRBJ2-1; tentatively, D is TRBD2 (5 bases). The V end was cut by 0 bases, the J end by 0 bases, with 9 bases between. Germline V gene data show CDR1 as GTSNPN and CDR2 as SVGIG (reference sequence). This CDR3 is 15 amino acids long. CDR3 nucleotide sequence: TGTGCCTGGAGTGTACATGGGAGCTCCTACAATGAGCAGTTCTTC. It is translated as CAWSVHGSSYNEQFF.

This clonotype appeared many times. The chain employs TRBV2 and TRBJ2-4, with D tentatively TRBD2 (6 bases). The CDR3 sequence is 15 residues long. Germline loops: CDR1 SNHLY, CDR2 FYNNEI. V was pared by 3 bases and J by 0 bases, with 9 bases between. In nucleotides, the CDR3 is TGTGCCAGCAGTGATGGAGCGGGAGCCAAAAACATTCAGTACTTC. Protein product: CASSDGAGAKNIQYF. The full variable domain, its missing parts supplied by reference TRBV2 and TRBJ2-4, is EPEVTQTPSHQVTQMGQEVILRCVPISNHLYFYWYRQILGQKVEFLVSFYNNEISEKSEIFDDQFSVERPDGSNFTLKIRSTKLEDSAMYFCASSDGAGAKNIQYFGAGTRLSVL.

This clonotype was seen repeatedly, ten times or more. In nucleotides, the CDR3 is TGCAGCGGGGGGAGGGGTACTGAGCAGTTCTTC. As protein: CSGGRGTEQFF. The rearrangement links TRBV29-1 to TRBJ2-1, with 7 bases aligning to TRBD2. This CDR3 has 11 residues. The germline V gene encodes CDR1 SQVTM and CDR2 ANQGSEA. J was trimmed by 9 bases and V by 7 bases; bases with no gene match: 6.

This clonotype showed up many times. V and J are TRBV20-1 and TRBJ1-5; D remains unclear. The CDR3 totals 15 residues. The germline gives CDR1 DFQATT, CDR2 SNEGSKA (reference sequence). Trimming left V 1 base short and J 4 bases short, with 14 bases between. The CDR3 sequence: CSARVRYSPNQPQHF. CDR3 nucleotides: TGCAGTGCTAGAGTTCGGTACTCACCGAATCAGCCCCAGCATTTT.

The chain uses TRBV5-1 and TRBJ2-5, with D perhaps assigned TRBD1 or TRBD2 (5 bases each). The CDR3 loop spans 14 amino acids. The V end lost 4 bases, the J end lost 2 bases, and 12 bases lay between the germline ends. The V gene's germline CDR1 is SGHRS and CDR2 YFSETQ. The CDR3 reads CASSTGTEQETQYF. CDR3 in DNA: TGCGCCAGCAGCACCGGGACGGAACAAGAGACCCAGTACTTC.